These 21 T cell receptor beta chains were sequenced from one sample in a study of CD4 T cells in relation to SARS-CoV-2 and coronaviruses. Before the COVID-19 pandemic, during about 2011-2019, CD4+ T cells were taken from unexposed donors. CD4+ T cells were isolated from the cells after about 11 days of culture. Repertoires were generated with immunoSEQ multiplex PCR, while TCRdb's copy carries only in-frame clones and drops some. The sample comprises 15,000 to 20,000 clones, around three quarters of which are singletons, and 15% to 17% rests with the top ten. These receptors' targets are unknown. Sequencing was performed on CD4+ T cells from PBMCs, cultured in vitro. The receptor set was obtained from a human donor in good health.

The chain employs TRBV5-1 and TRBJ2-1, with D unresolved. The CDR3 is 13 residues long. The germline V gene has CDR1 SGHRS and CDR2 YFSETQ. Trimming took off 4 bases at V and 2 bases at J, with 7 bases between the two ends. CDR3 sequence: CASSPDPYNEQFF. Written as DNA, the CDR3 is TGCGCCAGCAGCCCGGACCCCTACAATGAGCAGTTCTTC.

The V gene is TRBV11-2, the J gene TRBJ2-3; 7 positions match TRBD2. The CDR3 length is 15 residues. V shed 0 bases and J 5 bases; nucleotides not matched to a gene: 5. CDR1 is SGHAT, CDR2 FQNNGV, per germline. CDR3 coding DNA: TGTGCCAGCAGCTTAGACCCCGCGGGAGTAGATACGCAGTATTTT. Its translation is CASSLDPAGVDTQYF.

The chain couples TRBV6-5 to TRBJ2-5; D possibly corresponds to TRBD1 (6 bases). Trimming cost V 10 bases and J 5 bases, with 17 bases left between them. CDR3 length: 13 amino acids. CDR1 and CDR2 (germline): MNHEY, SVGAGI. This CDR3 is CAISWGRLETQYF. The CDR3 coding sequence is TGTGCCATCTCCTGGGGGCGCCTGGAGACCCAGTACTTC.

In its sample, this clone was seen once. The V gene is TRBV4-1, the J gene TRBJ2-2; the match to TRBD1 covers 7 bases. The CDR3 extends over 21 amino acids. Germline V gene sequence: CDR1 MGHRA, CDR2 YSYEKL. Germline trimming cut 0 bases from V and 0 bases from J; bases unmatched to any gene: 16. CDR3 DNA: TGCGCCAGCAGCCAAGAGGAGCCGAGAATTGCGCAGGGGGCGAACACCGGGGAGCTGTTTTTT. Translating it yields CASSQEEPRIAQGANTGELFF.

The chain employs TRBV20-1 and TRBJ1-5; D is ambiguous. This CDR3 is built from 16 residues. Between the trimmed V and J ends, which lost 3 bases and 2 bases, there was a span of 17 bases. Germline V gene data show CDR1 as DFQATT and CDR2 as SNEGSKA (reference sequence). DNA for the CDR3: TGCAGTGCTAGTGTCGGCGGAATCCTTGGCAATCAGCCCCAGCATTTT. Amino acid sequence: CSASVGGILGNQPQHF.

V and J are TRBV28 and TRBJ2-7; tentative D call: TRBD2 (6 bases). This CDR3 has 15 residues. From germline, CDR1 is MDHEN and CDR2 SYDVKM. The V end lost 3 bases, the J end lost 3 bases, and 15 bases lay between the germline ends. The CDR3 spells CASSLVASDDYEQYF. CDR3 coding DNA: TGTGCCAGCAGTTTGGTTGCTAGCGACGACTACGAGCAGTACTTC.

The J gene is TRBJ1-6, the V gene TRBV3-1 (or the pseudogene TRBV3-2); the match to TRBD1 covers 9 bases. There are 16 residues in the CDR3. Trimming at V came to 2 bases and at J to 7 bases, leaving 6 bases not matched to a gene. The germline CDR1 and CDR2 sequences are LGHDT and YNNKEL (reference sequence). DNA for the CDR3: TGTGCCAGCAGCCAACATGGACAGGGGAAGAATTCACCCCTCCACTTT. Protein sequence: CASSQHGQGKNSPLHF.

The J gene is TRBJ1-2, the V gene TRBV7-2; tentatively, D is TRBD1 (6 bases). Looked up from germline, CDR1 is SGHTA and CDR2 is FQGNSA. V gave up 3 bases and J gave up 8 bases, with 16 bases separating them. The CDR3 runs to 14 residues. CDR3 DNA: TGTGCCAGCAGCTTGGGTCAGGGGCCCAGGGGCTACACCTTC. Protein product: CASSLGQGPRGYTF.

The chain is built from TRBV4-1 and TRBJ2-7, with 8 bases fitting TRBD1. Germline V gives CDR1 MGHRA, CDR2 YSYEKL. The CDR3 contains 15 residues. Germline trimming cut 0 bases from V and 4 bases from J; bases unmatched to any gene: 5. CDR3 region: CASSQDAGGIYEQYF. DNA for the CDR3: TGCGCCAGCAGCCAAGATGCAGGGGGCATATACGAGCAGTACTTC.

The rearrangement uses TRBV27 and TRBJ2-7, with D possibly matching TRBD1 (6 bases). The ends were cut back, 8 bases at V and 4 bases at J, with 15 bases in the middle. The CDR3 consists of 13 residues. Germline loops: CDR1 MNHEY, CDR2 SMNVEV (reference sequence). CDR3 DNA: TGTGCCAGCTGGACAGTTGGGTCGTACGAGCAGTACTTC. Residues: CASWTVGSYEQYF.

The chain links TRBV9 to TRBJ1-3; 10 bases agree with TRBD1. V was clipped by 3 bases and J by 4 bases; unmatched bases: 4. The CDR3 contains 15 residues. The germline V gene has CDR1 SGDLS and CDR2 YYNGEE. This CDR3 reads CASSGGQGNGNTIYF. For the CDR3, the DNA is TGTGCCAGCAGCGGGGGACAGGGGAACGGAAACACCATATATTTT.

CDR3: CASSRTEFGSGELFF. In DNA form, the CDR3 reads TGTGCCAGCAGCCGAACAGAGTTTGGTTCCGGGGAGCTGTTTTTT. The chain is built from TRBV7-3 and TRBJ2-2; D gene ambiguous. Germline V CDR1 and CDR2: SGHTA, FQGTGA. Trimming pared 5 bases from V and 6 bases from J, leaving 16 bases between. The CDR3 length is 15 residues.

The CDR3 here is CATSEPTGTEYGYTF. The CDR3 nucleotides are TGTGCCACCAGTGAACCTACCGGGACAGAGTATGGCTACACCTTC. The V call is TRBV24-1, the J call TRBJ1-2; the match to TRBD1 covers 7 bases. The CDR3 has 15 residues. V dropped 4 bases and J dropped 5; count of bases not matched to a gene: 9. The germline gives CDR1 KGHDR, CDR2 SFDVKD.

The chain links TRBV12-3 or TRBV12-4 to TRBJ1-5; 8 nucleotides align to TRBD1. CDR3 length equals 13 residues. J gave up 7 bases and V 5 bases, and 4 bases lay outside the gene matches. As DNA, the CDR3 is TGTGCCAGCAGTAGACAGGGGTTCCAGCCCCAGCATTTT. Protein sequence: CASSRQGFQPQHF.

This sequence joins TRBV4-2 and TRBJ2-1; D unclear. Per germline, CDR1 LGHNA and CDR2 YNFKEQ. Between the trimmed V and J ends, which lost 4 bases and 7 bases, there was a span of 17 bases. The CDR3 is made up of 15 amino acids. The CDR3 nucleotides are TGTGCCAGCAGCCTCGAAGCGTCAGGTACGAATGAGCAGTTCTTC. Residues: CASSLEASGTNEQFF.

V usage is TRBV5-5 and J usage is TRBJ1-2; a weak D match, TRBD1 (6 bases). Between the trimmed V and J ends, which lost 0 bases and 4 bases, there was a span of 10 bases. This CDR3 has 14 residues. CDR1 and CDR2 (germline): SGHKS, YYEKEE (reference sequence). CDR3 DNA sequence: TGTGCCAGCAGCTTGGAACAGGGTAGCTATGGCTACACCTTC. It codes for CASSLEQGSYGYTF. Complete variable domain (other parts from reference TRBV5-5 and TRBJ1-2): DAGVTQSPTHLIKTRGQQVTLRCSPISGHKSVSWYQQVLGQGPQFIFQYYEKEERGRGNFPDRFSARQFPNYSSELNVNALLLGDSALYLCASSLEQGSYGYTFGSGTRLTVV.

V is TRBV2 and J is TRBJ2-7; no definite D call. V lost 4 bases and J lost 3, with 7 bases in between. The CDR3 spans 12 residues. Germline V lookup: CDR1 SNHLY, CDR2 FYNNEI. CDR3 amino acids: CASSGAGYEQYF. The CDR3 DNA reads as TGTGCCAGCAGTGGAGCAGGCTACGAGCAGTACTTC.

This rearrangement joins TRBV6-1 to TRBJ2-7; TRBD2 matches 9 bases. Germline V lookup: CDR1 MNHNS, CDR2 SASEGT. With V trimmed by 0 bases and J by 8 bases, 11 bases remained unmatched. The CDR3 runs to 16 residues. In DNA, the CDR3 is TGTGCCAGCAGTGAAGCGGGGACTAGCTATGGGGTACAGCAGTACTTC. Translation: CASSEAGTSYGVQQYF.

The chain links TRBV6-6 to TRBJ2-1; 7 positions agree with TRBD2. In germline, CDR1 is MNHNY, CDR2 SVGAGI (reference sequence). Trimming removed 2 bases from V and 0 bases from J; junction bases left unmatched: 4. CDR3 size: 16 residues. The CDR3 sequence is CASSYQSGNSYNEQFF. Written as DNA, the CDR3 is TGTGCCAGCAGTTACCAAAGCGGGAACTCCTACAATGAGCAGTTCTTC.

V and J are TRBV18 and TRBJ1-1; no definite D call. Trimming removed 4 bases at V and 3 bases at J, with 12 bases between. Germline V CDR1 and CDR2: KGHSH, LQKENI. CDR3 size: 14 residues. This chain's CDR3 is CASSQPGLYTEAFF. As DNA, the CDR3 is TGTGCCAGCTCACAGCCGGGTTTGTACACTGAAGCTTTCTTT.

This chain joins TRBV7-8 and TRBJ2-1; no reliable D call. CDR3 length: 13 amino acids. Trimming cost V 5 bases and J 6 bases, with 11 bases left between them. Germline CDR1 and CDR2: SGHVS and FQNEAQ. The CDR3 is CASSTTIINEQFF. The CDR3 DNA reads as TGTGCCAGCAGCACCACGATAATCAATGAGCAGTTCTTC. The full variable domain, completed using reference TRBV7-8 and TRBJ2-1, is GAGVSQSPRYKVAKRGQDVALRCDPISGHVSLFWYQQALGQGPEFLTYFQNEAQLDKSGLPSDRFFAERPEGSVSTLKIQRTQQEDSAVYLCASSTTIINEQFFGPGTRLTVL.